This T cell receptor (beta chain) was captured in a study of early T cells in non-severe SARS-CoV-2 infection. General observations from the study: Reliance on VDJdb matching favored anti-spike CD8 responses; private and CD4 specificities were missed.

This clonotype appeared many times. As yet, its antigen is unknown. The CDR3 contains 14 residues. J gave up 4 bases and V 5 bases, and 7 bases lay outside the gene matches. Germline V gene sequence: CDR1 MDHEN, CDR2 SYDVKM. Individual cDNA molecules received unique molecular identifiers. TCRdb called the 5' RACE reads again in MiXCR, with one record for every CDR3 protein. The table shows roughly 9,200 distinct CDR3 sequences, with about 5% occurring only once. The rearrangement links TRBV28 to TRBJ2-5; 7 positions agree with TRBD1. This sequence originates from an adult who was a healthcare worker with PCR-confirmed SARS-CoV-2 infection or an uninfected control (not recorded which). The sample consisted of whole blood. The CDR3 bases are TGTGCCAGCAGTAGGGGGCCCCTACCAGAGACCCAGTACTTC. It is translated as CASSRGPLPETQYF.